This T cell receptor (beta chain) is drawn from a study of shared clonotypes between healthy human individuals. Profiled with immunoSEQ multiplex PCR; TCRdb holds only in-frame clones, not every one. The data contain some 650,000 clones, about 96% of them seen just once; the ten biggest clones take up 0.045% to 0.07%. Germline CDR1 reads SGHRS; CDR2 reads YFSETQ. V was trimmed by 0 bases and J by 3 bases, leaving 18 bases between them. The length of the CDR3 is 17 residues. This sequence was found in a woman aged 25-40 years in good health. Material for sequencing was naive CD4+ T cells sorted from blood. Subset: CD45RA+ positively selected. J is TRBJ1-1 and V is TRBV5-1; maybe TRBD1 (6 bases). The CDR3 coding sequence is TGCGCCAGCAGCTTGGATCTAGGGGGTTCAGGGTACACTGAAGCTTTCTTT. Amino acids: CASSLDLGGSGYTEAFF.